This T cell receptor beta chain was recovered during a study of cytomegalovirus exposure and HLA in healthy donors. Study outcomes and limitations: A list of roughly 160 TCR beta chains associated with cytomegalovirus was given. Diagnosis of cytomegalovirus status made by the classifier reportedly showed high specificity and sensitivity.

This CDR3 has 14 residues. V dropped 0 bases and J dropped 12 bases, with 15 bases sitting between them. Germline CDR1 is WNHNN and CDR2 is SYGVQD (reference sequence). TCRdb's table, derived via immunoSEQ multiplex PCR, lists solely in-frame clones and lacks some. The top ten clones hold roughly 15% of a sample with about 180,000 clones, 85% of them seen once. Details on this clone: The antigen is not known.

The clonotype originates from a man between 18 and 29 years old in good health and CMV-seropositive. The sequencing input was PBMCs. The chain has TRBV10-1 and TRBJ2-1; tentative D call: TRBD2 (5 bases). The CDR3 DNA reads as TGCGCCAGCAGTGAGTCGATAGCGAACGCGGGGCAGTTCTTC. Translation: CASSESIANAGQFF.